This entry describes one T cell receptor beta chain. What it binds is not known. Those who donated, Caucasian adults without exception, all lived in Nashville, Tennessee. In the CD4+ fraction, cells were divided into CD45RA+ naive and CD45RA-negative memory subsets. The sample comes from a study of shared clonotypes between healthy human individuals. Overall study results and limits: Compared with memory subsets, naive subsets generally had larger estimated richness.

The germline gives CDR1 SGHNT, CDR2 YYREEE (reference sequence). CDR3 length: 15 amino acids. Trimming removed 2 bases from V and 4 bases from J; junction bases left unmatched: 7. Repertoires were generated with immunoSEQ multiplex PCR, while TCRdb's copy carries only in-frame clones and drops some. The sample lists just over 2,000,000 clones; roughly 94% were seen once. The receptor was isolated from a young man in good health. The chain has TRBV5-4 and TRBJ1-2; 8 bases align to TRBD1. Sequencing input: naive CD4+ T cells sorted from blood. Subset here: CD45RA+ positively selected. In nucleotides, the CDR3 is TGTGCCAGCAGCTTCCCCGGGACAGGTCTCTATGGCTACACCTTC. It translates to CASSFPGTGLYGYTF.